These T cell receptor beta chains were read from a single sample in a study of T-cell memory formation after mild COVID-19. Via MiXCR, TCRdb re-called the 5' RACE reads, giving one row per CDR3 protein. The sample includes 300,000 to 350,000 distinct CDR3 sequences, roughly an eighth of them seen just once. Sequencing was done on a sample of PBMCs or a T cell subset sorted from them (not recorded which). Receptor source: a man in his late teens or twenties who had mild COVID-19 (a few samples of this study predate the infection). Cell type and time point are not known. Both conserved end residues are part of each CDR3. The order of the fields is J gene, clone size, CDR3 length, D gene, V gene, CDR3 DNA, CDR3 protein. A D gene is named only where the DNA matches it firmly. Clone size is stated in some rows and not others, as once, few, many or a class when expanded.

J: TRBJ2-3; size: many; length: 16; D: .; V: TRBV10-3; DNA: TGTGCCATCAGTGATTGGGGGAAGGTCAGCACAGATACGCAGTATTTT; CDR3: CAISDWGKVSTDTQYF
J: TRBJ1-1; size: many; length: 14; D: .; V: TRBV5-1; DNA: TGTGCCAGCAGCTTCCGGGGCCTGAACACTGAAGCTTTCTTT; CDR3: CASSFRGLNTEAFF
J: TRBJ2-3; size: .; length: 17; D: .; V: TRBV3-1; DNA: TGTGCCAGCAGCCAAGACGCTAGCTACACTAGCACAGATACGCAGTATTTT; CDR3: CASSQDASYTSTDTQYF
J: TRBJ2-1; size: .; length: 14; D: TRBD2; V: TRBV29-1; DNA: TGCAGCGTAGAGCGGGGGAGCTCCTACAATGAGCAGTTCTTC; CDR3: CSVERGSSYNEQFF
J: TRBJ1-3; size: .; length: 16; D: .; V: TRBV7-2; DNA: TGTGCCAGCAGCCCCTATCGGGGGACGGCTGGAAACACCATATATTTT; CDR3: CASSPYRGTAGNTIYF
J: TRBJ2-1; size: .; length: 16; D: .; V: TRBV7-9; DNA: TGTGCCAGCAGCCCAACCGAGGGACTACTAAGGGGGGAGCAGTTCTTC; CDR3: CASSPTEGLLRGEQFF
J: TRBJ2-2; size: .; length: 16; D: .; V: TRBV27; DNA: TGTGCCAGCAGTTTCCGGGACCAAGCATACACCGGGGAGCTGTTTTTT; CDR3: CASSFRDQAYTGELFF
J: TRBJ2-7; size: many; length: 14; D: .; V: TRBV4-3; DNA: TGCGCCAGCAGCCAAGACGGGAGTGCCTACGAGCAGTACTTC; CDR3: CASSQDGSAYEQYF
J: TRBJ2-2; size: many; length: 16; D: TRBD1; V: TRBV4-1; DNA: TGCGCCAGCAGCCAAGGGACAGGTCCCAACACCGGGGAGCTGTTTTTT; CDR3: CASSQGTGPNTGELFF
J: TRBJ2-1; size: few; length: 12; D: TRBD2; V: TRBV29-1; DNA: TGCAGCGCCCGCGGGGGGACCAATGAGCAGTTCTTC; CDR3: CSARGGTNEQFF
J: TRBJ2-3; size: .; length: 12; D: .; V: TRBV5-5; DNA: TGTGCCAGCAGCTTGGCGGGACGATCGCAGTATTTT; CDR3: CASSLAGRSQYF
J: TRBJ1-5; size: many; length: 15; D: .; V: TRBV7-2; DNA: TGTGCCAGCAGCTTGGCCGGCTTGACAAATCAGCCCCAGCATTTT; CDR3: CASSLAGLTNQPQHF
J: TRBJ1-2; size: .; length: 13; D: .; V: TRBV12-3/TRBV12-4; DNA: TGTGCCAGCAGTTTCGGACCGAATAATGGCTACACCTTC; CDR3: CASSFGPNNGYTF
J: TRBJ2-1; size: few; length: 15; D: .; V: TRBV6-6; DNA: TGTGCCAGCAGTTACTCGATAGGAGGGTTCGATGAGCAGTTCTTC; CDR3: CASSYSIGGFDEQFF
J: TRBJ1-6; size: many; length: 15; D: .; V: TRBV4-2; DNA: TGTGCCAGCAGCCAAGATCCCGGTCCGGAGGAGCCCCTCCACTTT; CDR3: CASSQDPGPEEPLHF
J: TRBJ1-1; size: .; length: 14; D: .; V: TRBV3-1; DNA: TGTGCCAGCAGCCGCTCCGGGGGGAACACTGAAGCTTTCTTT; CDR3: CASSRSGGNTEAFF
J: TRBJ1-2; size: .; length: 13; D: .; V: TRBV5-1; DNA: TGCGCCAGCAGCATGACGGCTAACTATGGCTACACCTTC; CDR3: CASSMTANYGYTF
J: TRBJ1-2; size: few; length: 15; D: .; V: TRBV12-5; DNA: TGTGCTAGTGGTTTAATCCTAGGGAAAGGAAATGGCTACACCTTC; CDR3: CASGLILGKGNGYTF
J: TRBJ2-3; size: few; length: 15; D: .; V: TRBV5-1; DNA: TGCGCCAGCAGCGTAGGAGGAGTGGGCACAGATACGCAGTATTTT; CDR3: CASSVGGVGTDTQYF